A selection of T cell receptor beta chains follows, all from one sample in a study of cytomegalovirus exposure and HLA in healthy donors. The assay was immunoSEQ multiplex PCR, and TCRdb's table has in-frame clones only and misses some. This sample has about 190,000 clones, with roughly 80% found just once. Sample: PBMCs. The receptor source for this set is a woman in her late teens or twenties in good health and CMV-seronegative. Both conserved end residues are part of each CDR3. Each record gives: D gene, clone size, J gene, V gene, CDR3 protein, CDR3 DNA. A D gene is named only where the DNA matches it firmly. Size values are once, few and many counts, or a class for expanded clones, and some rows have none.

TRBD2 | . | TRBJ2-1 | TRBV5-1 | CASSPGAGGGLFSNEQFF | TGCGCCAGCAGCCCAGGAGCGGGGGGGGGACTGTTTTCTAATGAGCAGTTCTTC
TRBD2 | once | TRBJ2-1 | TRBV28 | CASSSGLAGEVGNEQFF | TGTGCCAGCAGTTCCGGACTAGCGGGAGAGGTTGGCAATGAGCAGTTCTTC
TRBD2 | . | TRBJ2-7 | TRBV28 | CASSLSSPGGYEQYF | TGTGCCAGCAGTCTAAGTAGTCCGGGGGGGTACGAGCAGTACTTC
TRBD1 | . | TRBJ1-1 | TRBV28 | CASIPRGGAAEAFF | TGTGCCAGCATTCCTCGAGGGGGCGCAGCTGAAGCTTTCTTT
. | . | TRBJ1-2 | TRBV15 | CATSRESGGGFYGYTF | TGTGCCACCAGCAGAGAATCCGGAGGTGGATTCTATGGCTACACCTTC
TRBD2 | . | TRBJ2-2 | TRBV5-1 | CASRPVLAGDRNTGELFF | TGCGCCAGCAGACCAGTACTAGCGGGAGACCGGAACACCGGGGAGCTGTTTTTT
TRBD1 | . | TRBJ1-1 | TRBV27 | CASRGGASAFF | TGTGCCAGCCGAGGGGGCGCAAGTGCTTTCTTT
. | . | TRBJ2-3 | TRBV5-1 | CASSLVRGDTQYF | TGCGCCAGCAGCTTGGTGCGCGGAGATACGCAGTATTTT
. | few | TRBJ2-1 | TRBV6-6 | CASSTTGEQFF | TGTGCCAGCAGTACGACAGGTGAGCAGTTCTTC
. | once | TRBJ1-1 | TRBV2 | CASSVDGVTEAFF | TGTGCCAGCAGCGTAGACGGGGTGACTGAAGCTTTCTTT
TRBD2 | . | TRBJ2-5 | TRBV7-9 | CASRSGLVGTQYF | TGTGCCAGCAGATCGGGACTAGTTGGGACCCAGTACTTC
TRBD1 | few | TRBJ1-1 | TRBV2 | CASRDREFGMNTEAFF | TGTGCCAGCAGGGACAGGGAATTTGGAATGAACACTGAAGCTTTCTTT
TRBD2 | . | TRBJ2-1 | TRBV5-6 | CASGRLAGYNEQFF | TGTGCCAGCGGGCGACTAGCGGGCTACAATGAGCAGTTCTTC
TRBD1 | . | TRBJ1-6 | TRBV5-6 | CASSLGQGYAPLHF | TGTGCCAGCAGCTTGGGACAGGGGTACGCACCCCTCCACTTT
TRBD1 | . | TRBJ1-6 | TRBV2 | CASRARQGVNSPLHF | TGTGCCAGCCGGGCCAGACAGGGAGTAAATTCACCCCTCCACTTT
TRBD2 | few | TRBJ2-1 | TRBV15 | CATQTSGVNEQFF | TGTGCCACCCAGACTAGCGGGGTAAATGAGCAGTTCTTC
TRBD1 | . | TRBJ1-3 | TRBV28 | CASNRGSGNTIYF | TGTGCCAGTAACAGGGGGTCTGGAAACACCATATATTTT
. | . | TRBJ2-5 | TRBV2 | CASSGRTLQETQYF | TGTGCCAGCAGTGGTCGGACTCTTCAAGAGACCCAGTACTTC
. | . | TRBJ2-7 | TRBV19 | CASRPRGEDYEQYF | TGTGCCAGCCGTCCCAGGGGGGAAGACTACGAGCAGTACTTC
. | . | TRBJ2-1 | TRBV7-2 | CASSPWATPRNNEQFF | TGTGCCAGCAGCCCGTGGGCCACTCCCCGCAACAATGAGCAGTTCTTC
. | . | TRBJ2-7 | TRBV6-5 | CATRREGAGEQYF | TGTGCCACCCGCCGGGAGGGGGCGGGAGAGCAGTACTTC
TRBD2 | . | TRBJ2-2 | TRBV7-3 | CASSPGLGDTGELFF | TGTGCCAGCAGCCCAGGACTAGGGGACACCGGGGAGCTGTTTTTT
TRBD1 | few | TRBJ1-4 | TRBV15 | CATSRGQGNEKLFF | TGTGCCACCAGCAGAGGACAGGGTAATGAAAAACTGTTTTTT
. | . | TRBJ2-7 | TRBV29-1 | CSVVVSYGQYF | TGCAGCGTTGTCGTATCCTACGGGCAGTACTTC
. | . | TRBJ2-1 | TRBV6-5 | CASSQSTGSEQFF | TGTGCCAGCAGTCAATCGACAGGCTCTGAGCAGTTCTTC
. | . | TRBJ1-3 | TRBV9 | CASSPQTAVSGNTIYF | TGTGCCAGCAGCCCGCAGACAGCAGTCTCTGGAAACACCATATATTTT
. | . | TRBJ1-5 | TRBV18 | CASSPQDLGQSNQPQHF | TGTGCCAGCTCACCCCAAGACTTAGGACAGTCCAATCAGCCCCAGCATTTT
TRBD2 | . | TRBJ2-5 | TRBV6-1 | CASSGTRIETQYF | TGTGCCAGCAGCGGGACTAGAATTGAGACCCAGTACTTC
. | . | TRBJ2-5 | TRBV5-1 | CASQGRVAPQLVETQYF | TGCGCCAGCCAGGGCAGGGTCGCTCCCCAACTCGTGGAGACCCAGTACTTC
TRBD2 | . | TRBJ2-3 | TRBV7-9 | CASSPWTSGVKGDTQYF | TGTGCCAGCAGCCCCTGGACTAGCGGGGTGAAGGGAGATACGCAGTATTTT
. | . | TRBJ2-7 | TRBV10-2 | CASSEARDYEQYF | TGCGCCAGCAGTGAGGCCCGGGACTACGAGCAGTACTTC
. | . | TRBJ2-1 | TRBV6-6 | CASSPRGSEQFF | TGTGCCAGCAGCCCCAGGGGCAGTGAGCAGTTCTTC
. | . | TRBJ1-2 | TRBV19 | CASSLQGGYGYTF | TGTGCCAGTAGCCTACAGGGCGGGTATGGCTACACCTTC
TRBD1 | . | TRBJ2-7 | TRBV19 | CASSIEGQGFYEQYF | TGTGCCAGTAGTATAGAGGGACAGGGCTTCTACGAGCAGTACTTC
. | . | TRBJ1-5 | TRBV5-6 | CASSLGLSKPQHF | TGTGCCAGCAGCTTGGGACTGTCCAAGCCCCAGCATTTT
TRBD1 | . | TRBJ1-1 | TRBV30 | CAWTVGPNRGRTEAFF | TGTGCCTGGACCGTTGGCCCAAACAGGGGACGAACTGAAGCTTTCTTT
. | few | TRBJ1-1 | TRBV2 | CASSDREAFF | TGTGCCAGCAGTGACAGGGAAGCTTTCTTT
TRBD1 | . | TRBJ1-1 | TRBV9 | CASSVGTGKTSNTEAFF | TGTGCCAGCAGCGTCGGGACAGGAAAAACATCGAACACTGAAGCTTTCTTT
TRBD1 | . | TRBJ1-5 | TRBV19 | CASSHRDRSLGNQPQHF | TGTGCCAGTAGTCACCGGGACAGGTCATTAGGCAATCAGCCCCAGCATTTT
. | . | TRBJ2-3 | TRBV2 | CASQTGIPTDTQYF | TGTGCCAGCCAAACGGGGATACCCACAGATACGCAGTATTTT
TRBD1 | . | TRBJ1-1 | TRBV19 | CASSQTGGITEAFF | TGTGCCAGTAGCCAGACAGGGGGAATCACTGAAGCTTTCTTT
. | . | TRBJ1-5 | TRBV19 | CASSIGYRQSNQPQHF | TGTGCCAGTAGTATTGGTTACAGACAAAGCAATCAGCCCCAGCATTTT
. | . | TRBJ2-7 | TRBV10-1 | CASSEGSRTYEQYF | TGCGCCAGCAGTGAGGGATCGAGGACCTACGAGCAGTACTTC
. | . | TRBJ1-1 | TRBV6-5 | CASSYMDRNTEAFF | TGTGCCAGCAGTTACATGGACAGGAACACTGAAGCTTTCTTT
. | . | TRBJ2-7 | TRBV6-6 | CASRPNRDMLSEQYF | TGTGCCAGCAGGCCGAACCGGGACATGTTGAGCGAGCAGTACTTC
. | . | TRBJ2-1 | TRBV27 | CAVSGFPGNNEQFF | TGTGCCGTATCCGGGTTTCCGGGGAACAATGAGCAGTTCTTC
. | once | TRBJ2-1 | TRBV18 | CASSWTQSSSYNEQFF | TGTGCCAGCTCATGGACTCAATCGAGCTCCTACAATGAGCAGTTCTTC
. | once | TRBJ2-5 | TRBV7-9 | CASSLLREETQYF | TGTGCCAGCAGCTTACTGAGAGAAGAGACCCAGTACTTC
. | . | TRBJ2-7 | TRBV6-5 | CASRPSGNPHEQYF | TGTGCCAGCAGGCCCTCAGGCAATCCCCACGAGCAGTACTTC
TRBD2 | . | TRBJ2-3 | TRBV5-4 | CASSSFSGIGTDTQYF | TGTGCCAGCAGCTCCTTCAGCGGGATCGGCACAGATACGCAGTATTTT
TRBD2 | . | TRBJ2-2 | TRBV7-9 | CASSLGSGEAELFF | TGTGCCAGCAGCTTAGGCAGCGGGGAGGCGGAGCTGTTTTTT
. | . | TRBJ2-7 | TRBV6-5 | CASSYSGWGTYEQYF | TGTGCCAGCAGTTACTCTGGCTGGGGCACCTACGAGCAGTACTTC
. | . | TRBJ2-1 | TRBV27 | CASGEAGSYNEQFF | TGTGCCAGCGGAGAGGCGGGTTCCTACAATGAGCAGTTCTTC
. | . | TRBJ2-3 | TRBV29-1 | CSVVPPGTSTDTQYF | TGCAGCGTTGTCCCCCCGGGAACGAGCACAGATACGCAGTATTTT